This T cell receptor beta chain stems from a study of sequential checkpoint blockade in melanoma. Study information: First-line arms were nivolumab then ipilimumab, or the reverse, randomized 1:1. Both treatment sequences were followed by maintenance nivolumab.

Stated treatment: randomized to nivolumab then ipilimumab (arm A) or the reverse (arm B). No patient had prior DNA-damaging chemotherapy. Sorted cells were live CD3+CD8+, lacking CD19 and CD56, from PBMCs. TCRdb keeps only in-frame clones here, not all; method: immunoSEQ multiplex PCR. The sample holds 15,000 to 20,000 clones; around 70% are singletons and the top ten take 11%. The starting material was CD8+ T cells sorted from blood (inferred from file names), obtained from a patient given nivolumab and ipilimumab in sequence. This receptor was taken from a human donor with melanoma.

The CDR3 protein is CASGDGTRRAYNEQFF. CDR3 in DNA: TGTGCCAGCGGGGACGGGACTAGAAGGGCTTACAATGAGCAGTTCTTC. V is TRBV27 and J is TRBJ2-1; 8 nucleotides align to TRBD2. J lost 4 bases, V lost 8 bases, and 13 bases had no gene match. CDR3 length equals 16 residues. From germline, CDR1 is MNHEY and CDR2 SMNVEV (reference sequence).